This entry concerns a single TCR beta chain. Its antigen is not identified. This sample is drawn from a study of T cell responses to AZD1222 COVID-19 vaccine. Clones were read by immunoSEQ multiplex PCR, and TCRdb kept only the in-frame ones, dropping some. The data contain 90,000 to 110,000 clones, 87% of them singletons. The CDR3 sequence is 12 residues long. V was shortened by 8 bases and J by 7 bases, with 12 bases between the two germline ends. Germline CDR1 and CDR2: MNHEY and SVGAGI. Study outcomes and limitations: Spike regions recognized by vaccine-associated CD4 TCRs spanned the protein, led by 160-218 and 743-854.

V gene TRBV6-5 combines with J gene TRBJ2-1; D perhaps matches TRBD2 (5 bases). This receptor was taken from an adult who received the AZD1222 COVID-19 vaccine. Material: peripheral blood, obtained 28 days after the second AZD1222 dose. Here the CDR3 reads CASLPGWNEQFF. The CDR3 bases are TGTGCCAGCCTTCCGGGATGGAATGAGCAGTTCTTC.